This TCR beta chain was retrieved from a study of blood T cells in healthy people across ages. Study-level information: Capturing about one barcoded beta molecule per two T cells was achieved by template switching.

Germline-derived CDR1 and CDR2 are MNHNS and SASEGT. V lost 2 bases and J 0 bases, leaving 17 bases between the germline ends. The CDR3 contains 18 residues. Comments on this clonotype: Its target is not known.

General study findings and limits: Roughly linearly, TCR beta diversity per million T cells fell as age increased.

A second PCR, run for about 7 to 11 cycles, used a sample-barcoded 5' primer plus a J-beta primer mix. TCRdb reprocessed the 5' RACE reads via MiXCR and lists one record per CDR3 protein. The sample lists 1.8 million or so distinct CDR3 sequences, around 40% occurring once. V and J are TRBV6-1 and TRBJ1-5; D uncertain. The sequence derives from a human donor in good health. The source material was blood. CDR3 protein: CASSEHWPKGYSNQPQHF. In nucleotides, the CDR3 is TGTGCCAGCAGTGAACACTGGCCGAAGGGTTATAGCAATCAGCCCCAGCATTTT.